One and the same sample provided the 12 T cell receptor beta chains below, sequenced in a study of shared clonotypes between healthy human individuals. Profiled with immunoSEQ multiplex PCR; TCRdb holds only in-frame clones, not every one. The table includes some 2,000,000 clones, 85% to 95% detected once. The specimen sequenced was naive CD4+ T cells sorted from blood. Regarding subset: CD45RA+ positively selected. The receptor source for this set is a man younger than 35 in good health.

The rearrangement links TRBV30 to TRBJ1-6, with D uncertain. The CDR3 length is 13 residues. V lost 2 bases, J lost 4 bases, and 6 bases lay in between. Germline CDR1 and CDR2: GTSNPN and SVGIG (reference sequence). In nucleotides, the CDR3 is TGTGCCTGGAGTTTGCGGTATAATTCACCCCTCCACTTT. This encodes CAWSLRYNSPLHF.

The CDR3 DNA is TGCGCCAGCAGCTTGGCTCCTAGCGGGGAATACAATGAGCAGTTCTTC. As protein: CASSLAPSGEYNEQFF. The chain combines TRBV5-1 with TRBJ2-1; 9 bases fit TRBD2. Unmatched junction bases numbered 5, after V lost 0 bases and J lost 4 bases. CDR3 size: 16 residues. CDR1 SGHRS and CDR2 YFSETQ come from the germline V gene.

CDR3 nucleotides: TGTGCCAGCAGCTTAATTTCCGCAGGTCAAGAGACCCAGTACTTC. Translating it yields CASSLISAGQETQYF. The chain is built from TRBV7-9 and TRBJ2-5; D gene uncertain. The CDR3 is made up of 15 amino acids. The V gene's germline CDR1 is SEHNR and CDR2 FQNEAQ (reference sequence). The V end lost 2 bases, the J end lost 2 bases, and 12 bases lay between the germline ends.

Details on this clone: A read error may explain this, as a much larger clone is one base away. The same CDR3 arises from other DNA sequences in this sample as well. J is TRBJ2-3 and V is TRBV2; D call uncertain. The CDR3 sequence is 11 residues long. Germline lookup yields CDR1 SNHLY and CDR2 FYNNEI. V lost 5 bases and J lost 2, with 2 bases in between. The CDR3 DNA reads TGTGCCAGCAGTCTCACAGATACGCAGTATTTT. Amino acids: CASSLTDTQYF.

This chain joins TRBV18 and TRBJ1-2; D is unclear. V was clipped by 6 bases and J by 5 bases, with 13 bases between them. The germline gives CDR1 KGHSH, CDR2 LQKENI. There are 13 residues in the CDR3. CDR3 nucleotides: TGTGCCAGCTCCTTGGGGAAGGAATATGGCTACACCTTC. Protein product: CASSLGKEYGYTF.

The rearrangement uses TRBV2 and TRBJ1-1; D is undetermined. CDR1 and CDR2 (germline): SNHLY, FYNNEI. Trimming pared 4 bases from V and 5 bases from J, leaving 8 bases between. This CDR3 contains 12 residues. The CDR3 DNA sequence: TGTGCCAGCAGTGTGGGCAGAACTGAAGCTTTCTTT. Protein product: CASSVGRTEAFF.

The rearrangement links TRBV11-3 to TRBJ2-2; tentative D call: TRBD2 (5 bases). The CDR3 has 15 amino acids. Germline V CDR1 and CDR2: SGHNT, YENEEA. Trimming shortened V by 1 base and J by 6 bases, and 12 bases separated the two germline ends. The DNA for the CDR3 is TGTGCCAGCAGCTTAGTGACCGGCGGGTCCGGGGAGCTGTTTTTT. Translating gives CASSLVTGGSGELFF. The variable domain in full, with the rest retrieved from reference TRBV11-3 and TRBJ2-2, is EAGVVQSPRYKIIEKKQPVAFWCNPISGHNTLYWYLQNLGQGPELLIRYENEEAVDDSQLPKDRFSAERLKGVDSTLKIQPAELGDSAVYLCASSLVTGGSGELFFGEGSRLTVL.

The V and J genes are TRBV19 and TRBJ2-2; TRBD1 matches at 8 bases. The length of the CDR3 is 14 residues. The V segment lost 4 bases and the J segment 6 bases; nucleotides outside the gene matches: 4. Germline CDR1 and CDR2: LNHDA and SQIVND (reference sequence). The CDR3 reads CASSSDRGSGELFF. CDR3 in DNA: TGTGCCAGTAGTAGCGACAGGGGTTCCGGGGAGCTGTTTTTT.

The V gene is TRBV30, the J gene TRBJ2-7; 8 nucleotides line up with TRBD1. The V gene end was trimmed by 5 bases and the J gene end by 4 bases; junction bases not matched to a gene: 16. Looked up from germline, CDR1 is GTSNPN and CDR2 is SVGIG (reference sequence). The CDR3 length is 16 residues. For the CDR3, the DNA is TGTGCCTGGGCGGGCCGTCCGGGACAGGAGACTTACGAGCAGTACTTC. This gives the protein CAWAGRPGQETYEQYF.

V gene TRBV30 combines with J gene TRBJ2-3; perhaps TRBD1 as D (5 bases). V lost 2 bases and J 4 bases, leaving 13 bases between the germline ends. Germline V gene data show CDR1 as GTSNPN and CDR2 as SVGIG (reference sequence). This CDR3 contains 14 residues. CDR3 sequence (DNA): TGTGCCTGGAGTCCAGGGTTTTTCGCAGATACGCAGTATTTT. Its translation: CAWSPGFFADTQYF.

A remark on this clone: The junction departs from the called germline gene at one end, perhaps through a read error. The chain is built from TRBV20-1 and TRBJ1-2; D remains unclear. The CDR3 covers 8 residues. Germline V lookup: CDR1 DFQATT, CDR2 SNEGSKA (reference sequence). Here the CDR3 DNA reads TGCAGTGGAGCCCCCCGGGTCTTC. Residues: CSGAPRVF.

The chain has TRBV7-6 and TRBJ2-2; 7 positions match TRBD1. The CDR3 runs 19 residues. The junction had 21 bases not matched to a gene; V was cut back by 3 bases and J by 8 bases. The germline V gene has CDR1 SGHVS and CDR2 FNYEAQ. CDR3 bases: TGTGCCAGCAGCTTGGAAATTACTAGTAGGGACAGAGGATGGGGGGAGCTGTTTTTT. Amino acids: CASSLEITSRDRGWGELFF.